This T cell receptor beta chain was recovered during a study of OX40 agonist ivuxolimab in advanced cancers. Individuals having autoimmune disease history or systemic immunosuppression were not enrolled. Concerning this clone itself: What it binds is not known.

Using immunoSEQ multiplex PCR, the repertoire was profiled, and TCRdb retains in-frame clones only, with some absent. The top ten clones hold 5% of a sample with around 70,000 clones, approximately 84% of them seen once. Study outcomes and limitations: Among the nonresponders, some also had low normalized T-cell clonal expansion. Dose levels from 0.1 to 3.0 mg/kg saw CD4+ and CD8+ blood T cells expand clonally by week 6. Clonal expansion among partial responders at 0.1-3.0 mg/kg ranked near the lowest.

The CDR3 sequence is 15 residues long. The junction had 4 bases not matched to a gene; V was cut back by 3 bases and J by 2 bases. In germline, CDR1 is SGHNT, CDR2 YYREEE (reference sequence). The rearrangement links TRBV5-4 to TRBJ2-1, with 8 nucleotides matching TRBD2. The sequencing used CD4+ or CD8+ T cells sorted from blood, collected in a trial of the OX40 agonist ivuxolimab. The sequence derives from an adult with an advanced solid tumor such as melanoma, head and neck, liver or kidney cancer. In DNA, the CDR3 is TGTGCCAGCAGCTACGGACTAGCCACCTACAATGAGCAGTTCTTC. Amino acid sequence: CASSYGLATYNEQFF.